Below are 25 T cell receptor beta chains sequenced from a single sample in a study of vaccination and CD4 T cells after COVID-19. The Oncomine TCR Beta short-read assay generated sequence data from the DNA of cultured CD4+ T cells. MiXCR, applied by TCRdb to the PCR reads, yields one record per CDR3 protein. The repertoire includes around 12,000 distinct CDR3 sequences, 35% to 40% of them detected once, and around 16% sits in the top ten. The treatment was: approximately 9-day PBMC culture with coronavirus spike peptide pools or control peptides (ViraFEST assay). Their antigen targets remain unknown. The source material was cultured CD4+ T cells from blood. These TCRs come from a human donor with COVID-19.

The CDR3 sequence is CSAPHAGQSTDTQYF. The DNA of the CDR3 is TGCAGTGCCCCGCATGCGGGACAAAGCACAGATACGCAGTATTTT. V gene TRBV20-1 combines with J gene TRBJ2-3; D tentatively fits TRBD1 or TRBD2 (6 bases each). Germline lookup yields CDR1 DFQATT and CDR2 SNEGSKA (reference sequence). CDR3 length equals 15 residues. V lost 6 bases and J lost 0, with 16 bases in between.

A few counts support this clonotype. The rearrangement uses TRBV20-1 and TRBJ2-5, with 9 bases aligning to TRBD2. The V gene's germline CDR1 is DFQATT and CDR2 SNEGSKA (reference sequence). The CDR3 runs 17 residues. V gave up 3 bases and J gave up 7 bases; unmatched junction bases: 18. The CDR3, as DNA: TGCAGTGCTAGCCACTTGGGTAGCGGGGGTTTAGGGCGGACCCAGTACTTC. It encodes CSASHLGSGGLGRTQYF.

V is TRBV19 and J is TRBJ2-7, with 9 bases identical to TRBD1. The CDR3 has 15 amino acids. V lost 6 bases and J lost 5; bases outside the gene matches: 11. CDR1 LNHDA and CDR2 SQIVND come from the germline V gene (reference sequence). The CDR3 nucleotides are TGTGCCAGTAGGCCCGGGACAGGGAGCATCAACGAGCAGTACTTC. The encoded protein is CASRPGTGSINEQYF.

The chain couples TRBV20-1 to TRBJ2-2, with 13 bases identical to TRBD2. J gave up 5 bases and V 2 bases, and 8 bases lay outside the gene matches. CDR1 is DFQATT, CDR2 SNEGSKA, per germline (reference sequence). The CDR3 is 17 amino acids. Here the CDR3 reads CSARISGLAGSTGELFF. The CDR3 DNA is TGCAGTGCTAGAATCTCGGGACTAGCGGGGTCAACCGGGGAGCTGTTTTTT.

The V gene is TRBV9, the J gene TRBJ2-6; D remains unclear. CDR3 length: 19 amino acids. CDR1 and CDR2 (germline): SGDLS, YYNGEE. V was cut by 0 bases and J by 0 bases, with 16 bases left in between. This chain's CDR3 is CASSVGPSSFSSGANVLTF. The CDR3 DNA reads as TGTGCCAGCAGCGTAGGGCCCAGCTCATTTAGCTCTGGGGCCAACGTCCTGACTTTC.

This sequence joins TRBV7-3 and TRBJ2-3; D might be TRBD2 (5 bases). The CDR3 has 18 amino acids. Between the trimmed V and J ends, which lost 0 bases and 2 bases, there was a span of 18 bases. The germline gives CDR1 SGHTA, CDR2 FQGTGA. The CDR3 region is CASSLTGVGQAVTDTQYF. In DNA, the CDR3 is TGTGCCAGCAGCTTAACGGGAGTGGGCCAGGCCGTCACAGATACGCAGTATTTT.

This chain joins TRBV2 and TRBJ1-5; a possible D gene is TRBD1 (5 bases). Germline lookup yields CDR1 SNHLY and CDR2 FYNNEI. V was cut by 7 bases and J by 6 bases, with 7 bases left in between. The CDR3 is made up of 11 amino acids. The CDR3 region has the DNA TGTGCCAGCAAAGGGACTCAGCCCCAGCATTTT. Its translation: CASKGTQPQHF.

This clonotype appeared a few times. The CDR3 loop reads CASSETGSHGYTF. CDR3 sequence (DNA): TGTGCCAGCAGTGAGACAGGATCCCATGGCTACACCTTC. The chain employs TRBV25-1 and TRBJ1-2; TRBD1 might be the D (6 bases). Trimming pared 3 bases from V and 6 bases from J, leaving 11 bases between. The CDR3 contains 13 residues. The V gene's germline CDR1 is MGHDK and CDR2 SYGVNS.

The V and J genes are TRBV15 and TRBJ2-3; TRBD2 agrees at 7 bases. V lost 6 bases and J lost 4; bases outside the gene matches: 7. Germline V CDR1 and CDR2: LNHNV, YYDKDF (reference sequence). This CDR3 region has 14 residues. CDR3 DNA: TGTGCCACCAGGCCGGGGGGATCTTCAGATACGCAGTATTTT. Its translation: CATRPGGSSDTQYF.

The chain links TRBV19 to TRBJ1-1; TRBD1 aligns across 7 bases. The germline V gene has CDR1 LNHDA and CDR2 SQIVND (reference sequence). The CDR3 has 16 residues. Trimming took 4 bases from V and 3 from J; bases not matched to a gene: 11. DNA of the CDR3: TGTGCCAGTAGTACCTTGTCCCCAGGGGGTGACACTGAAGCTTTCTTT. It is translated as CASSTLSPGGDTEAFF. The complete variable domain, with remaining parts taken from reference TRBV19 and TRBJ1-1, reads DGGITQSPKYLFRKEGQNVTLSCEQNLNHDAMYWYRQDPGQGLRLIYYSQIVNDFQKGDIAEGYSVSREKKESFPLTVTSAQKNPTAFYLCASSTLSPGGDTEAFFGQGTRLTVV.

The chain links TRBV12-3 or TRBV12-4 to TRBJ1-2; the D gene is possibly TRBD1 (5 bases). This CDR3 has 14 amino acids. With 1 base removed from V and 5 bases from J, the gap between germline ends came to 11 bases. In DNA, the CDR3 is TGTGCCAGCAGTTTAGGTGGCAGGGTATATGGCTACACCTTC. As protein: CASSLGGRVYGYTF.

The V gene is TRBV7-6, the J gene TRBJ1-5; no clear D. With 6 bases removed from V and 0 bases from J, the gap between germline ends came to 9 bases. Germline V lookup: CDR1 SGHVS, CDR2 FNYEAQ. The CDR3 is made up of 14 amino acids. This CDR3 is CASSPGLSNQPQHF. Here the CDR3 DNA reads TGTGCCAGCAGTCCAGGCCTTAGCAATCAGCCCCAGCATTTT.

The rearrangement links TRBV7-3 to TRBJ2-7; D call uncertain. This CDR3 spans 13 amino acids. V dropped 5 bases and J dropped 1 base, with 9 bases sitting between them. CDR1 is SGHTA, CDR2 FQGTGA, per germline. CDR3 amino acids: CASSPTPSYEQYF. CDR3 coding DNA: TGTGCCAGCAGCCCTACGCCGTCCTACGAGCAGTACTTC.

The chain employs TRBV7-9 and TRBJ1-4; D remains unclear. The CDR3 spans 13 residues. Germline V gene data show CDR1 as SEHNR and CDR2 as FQNEAQ (reference sequence). V was clipped by 6 bases and J by 6 bases, with 11 bases between them. In nucleotides, the CDR3 is TGTGCCAGCAGTAAGAGATATGATGAAAAACTGTTTTTT. Protein product: CASSKRYDEKLFF. Full variable domain (outside the CDR3, taken from reference TRBV7-9 and TRBJ1-4): DTGVSQNPRHKITKRGQNVTFRCDPISEHNRLYWYRQTLGQGPEFLTYFQNEAQLEKSRLLSDRFSAERPKGSFSTLEIQRTEQGDSAMYLCASSKRYDEKLFFGSGTQLSVL.

This clonotype was seen more than once but under ten times. The rearrangement joins TRBV7-2 to TRBJ1-5, with a weak D call TRBD1 (6 bases). The germline gives CDR1 SGHTA, CDR2 FQGNSA. Trimming took 1 base from V and 6 from J, leaving 7 bases between them. The CDR3 is 13 residues long. CDR3 DNA: TGTGCCAGCAGCTTAGACAGGGTTCAGCCCCAGCATTTT. Translated, it gives CASSLDRVQPQHF. The full variable domain, with the rest looked up from reference TRBV7-2 and TRBJ1-5, is GAGVSQSPSNKVTEKGKDVELRCDPISGHTALYWYRQSLGQGLEFLIYFQGNSAPDKSGLPSDRFSAERTGGSVSTLTIQRTQQEDSAVYLCASSLDRVQPQHFGDGTRLSIL.

The chain has TRBV4-2 and TRBJ2-3; no clear D gene. The CDR3 contains 16 residues. V was cut by 2 bases and J by 0 bases, with 12 bases left in between. Germline CDR1 and CDR2: LGHNA and YNFKEQ. The CDR3 reads CASSQQVGASTDTQYF. DNA for the CDR3: TGTGCCAGCAGCCAACAAGTTGGCGCTAGCACAGATACGCAGTATTTT.

The V gene is TRBV6-2 or TRBV6-3, the J gene TRBJ2-7; 9 positions match TRBD2. The germline CDR1 and CDR2 sequences are MNHEY and SVGEGT. The CDR3 is 14 residues long. Trimming took 7 bases from V and 4 from J; bases not matched to a gene: 8. CDR3 nucleotides: TGTGCCAGCAATACGGGACTAGCAAGATACGAGCAGTACTTC. It is translated as CASNTGLARYEQYF.

The CDR3 region is CAWSDRGRELFF. The CDR3 region has the DNA TGTGCCTGGAGTGACAGGGGCCGGGAGCTGTTTTTT. V usage is TRBV30 and J usage is TRBJ2-2; 7 bases map to TRBD1. The CDR3 is 12 residues long. Trimming removed 1 base from V and 9 bases from J; junction bases left unmatched: 2. Germline lookup yields CDR1 GTSNPN and CDR2 SVGIG (reference sequence).

The rearrangement links TRBV12-3 or TRBV12-4 to TRBJ2-7, with 8 bases fitting TRBD1. This CDR3 is 14 amino acids long. The junction had 3 bases not matched to a gene; V was cut back by 3 bases and J by 2 bases. In DNA form, the CDR3 reads TGTGCCAGCAGTTTTTCGACAGGGGCCTACGAGCAGTACTTC. This codes for CASSFSTGAYEQYF.

This clonotype is termed medium-sized. The CDR3 protein is CASSLGGQYGYTF. DNA for the CDR3: TGTGCCAGCAGCTTAGGGGGACAATATGGCTACACCTTC. This chain connects TRBV7-2 to TRBJ1-2; D is possibly TRBD1 (6 bases). This CDR3 contains 13 residues. Germline V gene lookup returns CDR1 SGHTA and CDR2 FQGNSA. V was clipped by 1 base and J by 5 bases, with 8 bases between them.

This clonotype was seen a few times. The chain carries TRBV7-9 and TRBJ2-3; D is uncertain. The ends were cut back, 3 bases at V and 3 bases at J, with 1 base in the middle. The germline gives CDR1 SEHNR, CDR2 FQNEAQ (reference sequence). The CDR3 is 11 amino acids. The CDR3 nucleotides are TGTGCCAGCAGCTTTACAGATACGCAGTATTTT. Amino acids: CASSFTDTQYF.

The chain uses TRBV6-2 or TRBV6-3 and TRBJ1-4; D is uncertain. V gave up 7 bases and J gave up 7 bases, with 16 bases separating them. There are 14 residues in the CDR3. Germline V lookup: CDR1 MNHEY, CDR2 SVGEGT. For the CDR3, the DNA is TGTGCCAGCAAACTTGACGGGATGGGTGAAAAACTGTTTTTT. Its protein product is CASKLDGMGEKLFF.

The genes are TRBV7-6 and TRBJ1-4, with D possibly matching TRBD1 (5 bases). The germline V and J ends were trimmed by 1 base and 7 bases, with 10 bases remaining between them. CDR3 size: 14 residues. The germline CDR1 and CDR2 sequences are SGHVS and FNYEAQ. The CDR3 region is CASSLGHGGEKLFF. CDR3 coding DNA: TGTGCCAGCAGCTTAGGTCATGGGGGTGAAAAACTGTTTTTT.

J is TRBJ2-2 and V is TRBV19; 9 positions match TRBD1. V was pared by 1 base and J by 9 bases, with 6 bases of the junction left unmatched. Germline V gene lookup returns CDR1 LNHDA and CDR2 SQIVND (reference sequence). The CDR3 totals 15 residues. The CDR3 protein is CASSIVGTGGRELFF. CDR3 DNA sequence: TGTGCCAGTAGTATAGTAGGCACAGGGGGCAGGGAGCTGTTTTTT. Full variable domain (remainder filled in from reference TRBV19 and TRBJ2-2): DGGITQSPKYLFRKEGQNVTLSCEQNLNHDAMYWYRQDPGQGLRLIYYSQIVNDFQKGDIAEGYSVSREKKESFPLTVTSAQKNPTAFYLCASSIVGTGGRELFFGEGSRLTVL.

This clonotype was observed a handful of times. The gene calls are TRBV7-9 and TRBJ1-3; 8 bases are a match to TRBD1. The V gene's germline CDR1 is SEHNR and CDR2 FQNEAQ (reference sequence). The CDR3 covers 16 residues. Trimming at V came to 4 bases and at J to 0 bases, leaving 5 bases not matched to a gene. CDR3 amino acids: CASSSTGGTSGNTIYF. The CDR3 coding sequence is TGTGCCAGCAGCTCTACAGGGGGTACCTCTGGAAACACCATATATTTT.